Listed below are T cell receptor beta chains from one sample, sequenced in a study of blood T cell repertoires in COVID-19. Method: immunoSEQ multiplex PCR; TCRdb's copy keeps in-frame clones and lacks some. The sample consists of 350,000 to 450,000 clones, 85% of them appearing once. Sequenced input: peripheral blood. The receptor set was obtained from a woman aged 18 to 35 with acute or convalescent COVID-19. Both conserved end residues are trimmed from each CDR3. Fields, in order: V gene, D gene, CDR3 protein. A D gene is named only where the DNA matches it firmly.

V gene: TRBV6-5
D gene: NA
CDR3 protein: ASRKDSISYEQY

V gene: TRBV28
D gene: NA
CDR3 protein: ASTPRGTSYNEQF

V gene: TRBV19
D gene: TRBD2
CDR3 protein: ATSSGTSLFYEQY

V gene: TRBV6-5
D gene: NA
CDR3 protein: ASSSLDRRNTEAF

V gene: TRBV27
D gene: NA
CDR3 protein: ASSLWGQGNTGELF

V gene: TRBV19
D gene: NA
CDR3 protein: ASSIESRANYGYT

V gene: TRBV5-6
D gene: NA
CDR3 protein: ASSLYALHGGETQY

V gene: TRBV5-6
D gene: TRBD1
CDR3 protein: ASSIMDRPSRNTEAF

V gene: TRBV2
D gene: TRBD2
CDR3 protein: ASSGLAGHTDTQY

V gene: TRBV3-1/TRBV3-2
D gene: TRBD1
CDR3 protein: ASSQGGDRGNTIY

V gene: TRBV28
D gene: NA
CDR3 protein: ASSFPFQGAF

V gene: TRBV5-4
D gene: NA
CDR3 protein: ASSLIGSGDEQY

V gene: TRBV7-2
D gene: TRBD2
CDR3 protein: ASASGTSRTDTQY

V gene: TRBV2
D gene: TRBD1
CDR3 protein: ASKGTVNSPLH

V gene: TRBV6-1
D gene: NA
CDR3 protein: ASSEDFSVGET

V gene: TRBV5-1
D gene: NA
CDR3 protein: ASSPDSRWDQPQH

V gene: TRBV5-1
D gene: TRBD1
CDR3 protein: ASSLSGQGLEQY

V gene: TRBV4-1
D gene: TRBD2
CDR3 protein: ASSLEAGVSYNEQF

V gene: TRBV10-1
D gene: NA
CDR3 protein: ASSPDLGGYEQY

V gene: TRBV15
D gene: NA
CDR3 protein: ATSRDGGGGGQPQH

V gene: TRBV19
D gene: NA
CDR3 protein: ASMNRDTYNSPLH

V gene: TRBV28
D gene: TRBD1
CDR3 protein: ASSPSDRENTEAF

V gene: TRBV2
D gene: TRBD1
CDR3 protein: ASSPSGTGGGYGYT

V gene: TRBV11-2
D gene: NA
CDR3 protein: ASSWDYNTEAF

V gene: TRBV27
D gene: NA
CDR3 protein: ASSSREKDTEAF

V gene: TRBV5-1
D gene: NA
CDR3 protein: ASSLADGGGYEQY

V gene: TRBV5-1
D gene: NA
CDR3 protein: ASSLSMSISTDTQY

V gene: TRBV19
D gene: TRBD1
CDR3 protein: ASTEPGDREKLF

V gene: TRBV4-1
D gene: NA
CDR3 protein: ASSQGRSPFGSYGYT

V gene: TRBV19
D gene: NA
CDR3 protein: ASSSGPSSYNEQF

V gene: TRBV6-5
D gene: NA
CDR3 protein: ASSILQGAEAF